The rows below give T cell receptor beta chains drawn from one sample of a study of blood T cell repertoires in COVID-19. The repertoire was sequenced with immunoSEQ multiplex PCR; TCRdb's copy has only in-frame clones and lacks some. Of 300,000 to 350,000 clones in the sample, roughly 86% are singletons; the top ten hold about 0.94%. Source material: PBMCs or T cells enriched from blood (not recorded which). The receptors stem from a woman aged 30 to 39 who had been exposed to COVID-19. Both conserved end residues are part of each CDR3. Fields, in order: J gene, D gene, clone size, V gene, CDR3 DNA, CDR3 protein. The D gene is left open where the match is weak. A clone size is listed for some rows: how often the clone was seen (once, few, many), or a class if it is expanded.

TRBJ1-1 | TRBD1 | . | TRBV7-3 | TGTGCCAGCAGCTTCCCCGGACAGGCTGAAGCTTTCTTT | CASSFPGQAEAFF
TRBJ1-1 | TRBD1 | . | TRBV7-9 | TGTGCCAGCAGCTTAGGGATCCCCGGGACAGACGTTCCTTTCTTT | CASSLGIPGTDVPFF
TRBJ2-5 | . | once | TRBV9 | TGTGCCAGCAGCGCCCGCGGGGATGGGGAGGAGACCCAGTACTTC | CASSARGDGEETQYF
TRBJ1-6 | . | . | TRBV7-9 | TGTGCCAGCAGCTTCGGACATGATAATTCACCCCTCCACTTT | CASSFGHDNSPLHF
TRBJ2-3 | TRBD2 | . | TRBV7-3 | TGTGCCAGCAGCCCTCCGGGACTAGCGGGATCAGATACGCAGTATTTT | CASSPPGLAGSDTQYF
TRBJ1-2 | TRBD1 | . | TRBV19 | TGTGCCAGTAGGACTCCCGGGACAGGGGCCCATGGCTACACCTTC | CASRTPGTGAHGYTF
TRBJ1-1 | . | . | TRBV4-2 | TGTGCCAGCAGCCAAGATATGGGTCGGAGGAACACTGAAGCTTTCTTT | CASSQDMGRRNTEAFF
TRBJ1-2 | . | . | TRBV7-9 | TGTGCCAGCAGCTTAGGGGCCGGTGGCTACACCTTC | CASSLGAGGYTF
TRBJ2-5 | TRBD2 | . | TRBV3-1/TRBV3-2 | TGTGCCAGCAGCCTAGGACTAGCGGGAGGGAAAATGCCCCAAGAGACCCAGTACTTC | CASSLGLAGGKMPQETQYF
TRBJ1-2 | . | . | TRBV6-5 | TGTGCCAGCAGTTACTCCCCCCTCGGGGGCTATGGCTACACCTTC | CASSYSPLGGYGYTF
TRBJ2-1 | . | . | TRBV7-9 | TGTGCCAGCAGCCCGAGAGGTCGGAATGGCAATGAGCAGTTCTTC | CASSPRGRNGNEQFF
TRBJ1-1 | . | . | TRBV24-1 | TGTGCCACCAGTGATCTTGGACCCCCGGAGGGTGAAGCTTTCTTT | CATSDLGPPEGEAFF
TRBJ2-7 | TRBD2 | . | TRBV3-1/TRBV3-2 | TGTGCCAGCAGCCAAGGACTAGCGGGACCGCTGGAGCAGTACTTC | CASSQGLAGPLEQYF
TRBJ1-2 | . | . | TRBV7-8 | TGTGCCAGCAGCTCGGCACAGTCGTCCGGTGGCTACACCTTC | CASSSAQSSGGYTF
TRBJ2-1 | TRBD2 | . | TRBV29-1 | TGCAGCGTTGCTGGGACTAGCGGGAGGGCCAAGGACAATGAGCAGTTCTTC | CSVAGTSGRAKDNEQFF
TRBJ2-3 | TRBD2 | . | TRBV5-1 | TGCGCCAGCAGCCGCATCAACCGGCTAGCGGGAGGTCCTAGCACAGATACGCAGTATTTT | CASSRINRLAGGPSTDTQYF
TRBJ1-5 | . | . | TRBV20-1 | TGCAGTGCTAGTCTCCACCGACAGCTTTATAGCAATCAGCCCCAGCATTTT | CSASLHRQLYSNQPQHF
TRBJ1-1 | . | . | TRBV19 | TGTGCCAGTAGTATCCCCACGGCCGGGGCTTTCTTT | CASSIPTAGAFF
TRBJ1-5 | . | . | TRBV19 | TGTGCCAGTAGTGATTGGGAGGCGAACAATCAGCCCCAGCATTTT | CASSDWEANNQPQHF
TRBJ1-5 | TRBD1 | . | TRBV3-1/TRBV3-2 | TGTGCCAGCAGCCAAGGACAGGGGGACAATCAGCCCCAGCATTTT | CASSQGQGDNQPQHF
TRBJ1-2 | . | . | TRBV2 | TGTGCCAGCAGGGAACAGGGTACCGATGGCTACACCTTC | CASREQGTDGYTF
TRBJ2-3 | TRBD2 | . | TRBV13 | TGTGCCAGCAGCCCCGGGACTAGCGGGAGTCGGGCAGATACGCAGTATTTT | CASSPGTSGSRADTQYF
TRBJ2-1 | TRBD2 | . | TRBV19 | TGTGCCAGTAGTATGTTAGCGGGAGGGCCTATCGATGAGCAGTTCTTC | CASSMLAGGPIDEQFF
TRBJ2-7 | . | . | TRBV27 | TGTGCCAGCAGTTTTACCGACGGAGGCCTAGCCTACGAGCAGTACTTC | CASSFTDGGLAYEQYF
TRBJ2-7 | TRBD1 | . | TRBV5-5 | TGTGCCAGCAGCCCACCCCGGGACAGACCCTACGAGCAGTACTTC | CASSPPRDRPYEQYF
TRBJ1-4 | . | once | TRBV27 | TGTGCCAGCAGTTCGCGAGGACAAGTTAATGAAAAACTGTTTTTT | CASSSRGQVNEKLFF
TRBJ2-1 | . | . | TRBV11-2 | TGTGCCAGCAGCTTAGGAATTACCTTGGGGCGCAATGAGCAGTTCTTC | CASSLGITLGRNEQFF
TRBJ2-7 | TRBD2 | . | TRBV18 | TGTGCCAGCTCAGGTTTAGCGGGAGGGGACTCCTACGAGCAGTACTTC | CASSGLAGGDSYEQYF
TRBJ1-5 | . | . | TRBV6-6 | TGTGCCAGCACTAACGGGGGGTATAGCAATCAGCCCCAGCATTTT | CASTNGGYSNQPQHF
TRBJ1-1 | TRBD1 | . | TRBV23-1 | TGCGCCAGCAGAACCGACAGGGGGCCTCCCTCGAACACTGAAGCTTTCTTT | CASRTDRGPPSNTEAFF
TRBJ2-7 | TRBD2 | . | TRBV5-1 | TGCGCCAGCAGCCACGGGACTAGCGGGAGAGTGTACGAGCAGTACTTC | CASSHGTSGRVYEQYF
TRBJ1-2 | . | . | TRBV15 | TGTGCCACCAGCAGAGATTTGGGAGGTGATGGCTACACCTTC | CATSRDLGGDGYTF
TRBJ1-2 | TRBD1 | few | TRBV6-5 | TGTGCCAGGGGGACAGGGGCGCCTTCTACCTTC | CARGTGAPSTF
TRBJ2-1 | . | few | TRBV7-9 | TGTGCCAGCAGCTCGGTAGGTTCTCTAGGCGGCGATCGGTTCTTC | CASSSVGSLGGDRFF